This is a list of T cell receptor beta chains from one sample in a study of shared clonotypes between healthy human individuals. This table comes from immunoSEQ multiplex PCR, and its TCRdb copy is limited to in-frame clones, with some not included. Of 1.5 million to 2.5 million clones in the sample, just under 95% are singletons; the top ten hold approximately 1%. The specimen was naive CD8+ T cells sorted from blood. The receptor set was obtained from a man younger than 35 in good health. The CDR3 runs from the conserved cysteine through the conserved F or W. D genes are given only for firm matches. Where a row states a size, it is once, few, many or the class of an expanded clone; other rows omit it.

TGTGCCAGCAGTGGACACACAGATACGCAGTATTTT CASSGHTDTQYF NA NA TRBJ2-3 TRBV27
TGTGCCAGCTCGCTTGACCCGTCCAACCAAGAGACCCAGTACTTC CASSLDPSNQETQYF NA NA TRBJ2-5 TRBV18
TGTGCCAGCAGTTTACAGGGTCGGTACGAGCAGTACTTC CASSLQGRYEQYF NA NA TRBJ2-7 TRBV27
TGCGCCAGCAGCTTTCTACGAGCGAACACCGGGGAGCTGTTTTTT CASSFLRANTGELFF NA NA TRBJ2-2 TRBV5-1
TGTGCCAGCAGCTTCGGTGGGGGGGTTGCTAATGAAAAACTGTTTTTT CASSFGGGVANEKLFF NA NA TRBJ1-4 TRBV7-9
TGTGCCAGCAGCTTGAACGGCGGGGGGGTTGGCACAGATACGCAGTATTTT CASSLNGGGVGTDTQYF NA TRBD2 TRBJ2-3 TRBV5-4
TGTGCCAGCAGTGGTGACAGGGAGAGGAGCACAGATACGCAGTATTTT CASSGDRERSTDTQYF NA TRBD1 TRBJ2-3 TRBV28
TGTGCCAGCAGTGAACTAGGCGATACGCAGTATTTT CASSELGDTQYF NA NA TRBJ2-3 TRBV2
TGTGCCAGCAATCCCCCCCCGCCCTTCACCGGGGAGCTGTTTTTT CASNPPPPFTGELFF NA NA TRBJ2-2 TRBV28
TGTGCCAGCAGTTACTCCGGAGGAGGCACTGAAGCTTTCTTT CASSYSGGGTEAFF NA NA TRBJ1-1 TRBV6-5
TGTGCCATCAGTGAGGCTAGCGGACTCTACGAGCAGTACTTC CAISEASGLYEQYF NA TRBD2 TRBJ2-7 TRBV10-3
TGCGCCAGCAGCGCGGGACAAACCTCCTACGAGCAGTACTTC CASSAGQTSYEQYF NA NA TRBJ2-7 TRBV4-1
TGTGCCACCAGCAGAGGCAGCTACGAGCAGTACTTC CATSRGSYEQYF NA NA TRBJ2-7 TRBV15
TGTGCCAGCAGCCCGACTAACACTGAAGCTTTCTTT CASSPTNTEAFF NA NA TRBJ1-1 TRBV9
TGTGCCAGCAGCCCGGATAGATTACCAGATACGCAGTATTTT CASSPDRLPDTQYF NA NA TRBJ2-3 TRBV7-3
TGCGCCAGCAGTGTCGGGGTCGGCTACGAGCAGTACTTC CASSVGVGYEQYF NA NA TRBJ2-7 TRBV10-1
TGTGCCAGCAGCCGACGACTAGCGGGAGGGCCGGTGGTTTACAATGAGCAGTTCTTC CASSRRLAGGPVVYNEQFF once TRBD2 TRBJ2-1 TRBV7-8
TGTGCCTGGAGTGAACCGCGGGGCCCCTCCTACAATGAGCAGTTCTTC CAWSEPRGPSYNEQFF NA NA TRBJ2-1 TRBV30
TGTGCCAGCAGTTTATGGGGGTCTGAAGCTTTCTTT CASSLWGSEAFF once NA TRBJ1-1 TRBV28
TGTGCCAGCAGTACAGGGGGAGGTGACGAGCAGTACTTC CASSTGGGDEQYF NA TRBD1 TRBJ2-7 TRBV9
TGTGCCAGCAGTGAAGCGGGGCCGGGACAGAGCTCCTACGAGCAGTACTTC CASSEAGPGQSSYEQYF NA TRBD1 TRBJ2-7 TRBV6-1
TGTGCCAGCAGTCCTGACAGGGGGAATTCACCCCTCCACTTT CASSPDRGNSPLHF NA TRBD1 TRBJ1-6 TRBV27
TGTGCCAGCAGTTACTCTAGCGCTGGTAACAATGAGCAGTTCTTC CASSYSSAGNNEQFF NA NA TRBJ2-1 TRBV6-5
TGTGCCAGCAGAGATCCCGGACAGGTTGAAGCTTTCTTT CASRDPGQVEAFF NA TRBD1 TRBJ1-1 TRBV28
TGTGCCTGGACGACAGGGGACAATGAGCAGTTCTTC CAWTTGDNEQFF NA TRBD1 TRBJ2-1 TRBV30
TGTGCCTGGGGGAACCAGGGGAGCCTCTACGAGCAGTACTTC CAWGNQGSLYEQYF NA NA TRBJ2-7 TRBV30
TGCGCCAGCAGCCACCCCGGGACAGGGGGCGGCGAGCAGTACTTC CASSHPGTGGGEQYF NA TRBD1 TRBJ2-7 TRBV4-1
TGTGCCAGCAGTTTAAGGACTACCTACGAGCAGTACTTC CASSLRTTYEQYF NA NA TRBJ2-7 TRBV28
TGCGCCAGCAGTGAGTCGGGGGACAGGGTTTCCGGCTCCGACTTC CASSESGDRVSGSDF NA TRBD1 TRBJ1-2 TRBV10-2
TGCGCCAGCAGCGGGATGGGACAGGGTGGAGAGACCCAGTACTTC CASSGMGQGGETQYF once TRBD1 TRBJ2-5 TRBV5-1
TGTGCCATCAGACGGGACAAATATAATTCACCCCTCCACTTT CAIRRDKYNSPLHF NA NA TRBJ1-6 TRBV10-3
TGTGGGACAGGGGACACCTACGAGCAGTACTTC CGTGDTYEQYF NA TRBD1 TRBJ2-7 TRBV27
TGTGCCAGTAGCGTTGGGACAGCCTACGAGCAGTACTTC CASSVGTAYEQYF NA TRBD1 TRBJ2-7 TRBV19
TGCAGCGTTGCTGTCGGGGGGGCCGGAGATACGCAGTATTTT CSVAVGGAGDTQYF NA TRBD2 TRBJ2-3 TRBV29-1
TGTGCCTGGAGTGTACTGGGGGGGGCCGACGAGCAGTACTTC CAWSVLGGADEQYF NA NA TRBJ2-7 TRBV30
TGTGCCAGCAGCCCCCCCGGACAGGTGATCTCCTACGAGCAGTACTTC CASSPPGQVISYEQYF once TRBD1 TRBJ2-7 TRBV7-9
TGTGCCAGCAGCTTAGTTGGACCCCTCTCCTACGAGCAGTACTTC CASSLVGPLSYEQYF NA NA TRBJ2-7 TRBV7-2
TGCGCCAGCAGCTTGAGGGGAACAGACACTGAAGCTTTCTTT CASSLRGTDTEAFF NA NA TRBJ1-1 TRBV5-1
TGTGCCAGCAGCGTAGGTGTTGGAACCATGAACACTGAAGCTTTCTTT CASSVGVGTMNTEAFF NA NA TRBJ1-1 TRBV9
TGTGCCAGCAGCCCCCTGGCGGGGGTATCTAATGAGCAGTTCTTC CASSPLAGVSNEQFF NA TRBD2 TRBJ2-1 TRBV6-5
TGTGCCAGCAGCCCACTACCGGGGACGGCGAACACTGAAGCTTTCTTT CASSPLPGTANTEAFF NA NA TRBJ1-1 TRBV5-6
TGTGCCAGCACCCACCGGGGTTGGTCTGAAGCTTTCTTT CASTHRGWSEAFF NA NA TRBJ1-1 TRBV6-5
TGTGCCAGCAGCTTAGGCGCTAGCGGGAGGTTCAGAAACATTCAGTACTTC CASSLGASGRFRNIQYF NA TRBD2 TRBJ2-4 TRBV13
TGTGCCAGCAGCTCCGGACTAGCGGGAGTTGCAGATACGCAGTATTTT CASSSGLAGVADTQYF NA TRBD2 TRBJ2-3 TRBV7-8
TGTGCCAGCAGTGAATCGAACAGGTTGAACACTGAAGCTTTCTTT CASSESNRLNTEAFF NA NA TRBJ1-1 TRBV25-1
TGCAGTGCTAGATTGGGGGTTGAGCAGTTCTTC CSARLGVEQFF NA NA TRBJ2-1 TRBV20-1